A selection of T cell receptor beta chains follows, all from one sample in a study of beta chain features in type 1 diabetes. Profiling relied on immunoSEQ multiplex PCR, and the TCRdb table lists in-frame clones only, not all of them. The sample has roughly 140,000 clones, around 51% seen once; the top ten hold roughly 0.42%. The sample comprised Tregs from blood. Every receptor here comes from a man younger than 35 in good health. CDR3s include the opening cysteine and the closing phenylalanine or tryptophan. The order of the fields is CDR3 DNA, CDR3 protein, J gene, clone size, D gene, V gene. The D gene is left open where the match is weak. Rows give clone size only sometimes, using once, few, many, or a class for an expanded clone.

DNA: TGTGCCAGCAGTGACTCGGCCCGACAGGGCTACAATGAGCAGTTCTTC; CDR3: CASSDSARQGYNEQFF; J: TRBJ2-1; size: few; D: TRBD1; V: TRBV6-4
DNA: TGTGCCAGCAGGAGGAGTTCCTACGAGCAGTACTTC; CDR3: CASRRSSYEQYF; J: TRBJ2-7; size: .; D: .; V: TRBV2
DNA: TGTGCCAGCAGCTTTACAGGGACCGGGGAGCTGTTTTTT; CDR3: CASSFTGTGELFF; J: TRBJ2-2; size: few; D: .; V: TRBV7-2
DNA: TGTGCCAGCAGCGCAAGCCAGGGCCAGCAGTTCTTC; CDR3: CASSASQGQQFF; J: TRBJ2-1; size: few; D: .; V: TRBV7-9
DNA: TGTGCCAGCAGCTTGTCCGGAGGACAGGCCCGCATCTATGGCTACACCTTC; CDR3: CASSLSGGQARIYGYTF; J: TRBJ1-2; size: .; D: TRBD1; V: TRBV7-2
DNA: TGTGCCAGCAGCTTTGACAGATTTAATGAAAAACTGTTTTTT; CDR3: CASSFDRFNEKLFF; J: TRBJ1-4; size: .; D: .; V: TRBV7-2
DNA: TGTGCCTCCCGGCCTAGCGGGCTCTACGAGCAGTACTTC; CDR3: CASRPSGLYEQYF; J: TRBJ2-7; size: .; D: TRBD2; V: TRBV28
DNA: TGTGCCAGCTCACCAGGGACAGGGGCTTTTGGCTACACCTTC; CDR3: CASSPGTGAFGYTF; J: TRBJ1-2; size: .; D: TRBD1; V: TRBV18
DNA: TGTGCCAGCAGTTTCCCCATTAGCAATCAGCCCCAGCATTTT; CDR3: CASSFPISNQPQHF; J: TRBJ1-5; size: .; D: .; V: TRBV28
DNA: TGTGCCAGCAGCTTAAATTCAGTGGCGCTAGCGGGGGTGGATACGCAGTATTTT; CDR3: CASSLNSVALAGVDTQYF; J: TRBJ2-3; size: few; D: TRBD2; V: TRBV7-2
DNA: TGTGCCAGCATGAGGAGCTGGACAGATACGCAGTATTTT; CDR3: CASMRSWTDTQYF; J: TRBJ2-3; size: .; D: .; V: TRBV14
DNA: TGCAGCGTTGAAGGGGGGAGGGCCTTTGGTGAGCAGTTCTTC; CDR3: CSVEGGRAFGEQFF; J: TRBJ2-1; size: few; D: TRBD2; V: TRBV29-1